One TCR beta chain is described in this entry. A second PCR of roughly 7 to 11 cycles used a sample-barcoded 5' primer and a J-beta primer mix. One entry per CDR3 protein, called by TCRdb with MiXCR from the 5' RACE reads. The sample shows 1.2 million to 1.5 million distinct CDR3 sequences, about 43% of them seen only once. Trimming shortened V by 3 bases and J by 0 bases, and 9 bases separated the two germline ends. The CDR3 has 15 amino acids. CDR1 is MGHDK and CDR2 is SYGVNS in the germline V gene. These data come from a study of blood T cells in healthy people across ages. The V gene is TRBV25-1, the J gene TRBJ2-4; unclear D gene. The sample consisted of blood. This TCR was recovered from a woman between 18 and 29 years old in good health. The CDR3 nucleotides are TGTGCCAGCAGTGACCAAGGGCGAGCCAAAAACATTCAGTACTTC. Its protein product is CASSDQGRAKNIQYF.